The 16 T cell receptor beta chains reported below all come from one sample, sequenced in a study of regulatory T cells in long-lasting Graves disease. Time point in this sample: newly diagnosed GD, antithyroid drugs for less than 3 months. Extracted PBMC RNA gave rise to the TCR library. Construction of the TCR beta libraries employed iRepertoire HTBI primers in conjunction with Arm-PCR of CDR3 regions. TCRdb redid the calling of the multiplex PCR reads with MiXCR, one entry per CDR3 protein. The sample has approximately 310,000 distinct CDR3 sequences, over 15% seen once. The material was peripheral blood mononuclear cells (PBMCs), obtained at new diagnosis, from a patient treated with antithyroid drugs. These receptors came from a female donor with Graves disease.

This clonotype was detected many times. The V and J genes are TRBV6-1 and TRBJ2-7, with 7 bases fitting TRBD1. The trim removed 5 bases at V and 0 bases at J, leaving 13 bases unmatched. Germline values: CDR1 MNHNS, CDR2 SASEGT. This CDR3 spans 17 amino acids. The CDR3 DNA is TGTGCCAGCAGTCGCAAAATACAGGGGCAATCCTCCTACGAGCAGTACTTC. Protein sequence: CASSRKIQGQSSYEQYF.

This clonotype was found many times. The V and J genes are TRBV10-2 and TRBJ2-7; the match to TRBD2 covers 15 bases. Germline V lookup: CDR1 WSHSY, CDR2 SAAADI. J lost 5 bases, V lost 4 bases, and 12 bases had no gene match. The CDR3 has 18 amino acids. The CDR3 sequence is CASSATPGLAGGTHEQYF. The DNA of the CDR3 is TGCGCCAGCAGTGCGACCCCGGGACTAGCGGGAGGTACCCACGAGCAGTACTTC.

The chain recombines TRBV12-3 or TRBV12-4 with TRBJ2-1; 8 nucleotides agree with TRBD2. The CDR3 has 19 amino acids. J lost 2 bases, V lost 5 bases, and 17 bases had no gene match. CDR3: CASSPGGFGSGATYNEQFF. The CDR3 DNA follows: TGTGCCAGCAGTCCAGGAGGTTTTGGTAGCGGGGCGACCTACAATGAGCAGTTCTTC.

This clonotype was detected a few times. J is TRBJ1-5 and V is TRBV5-1, with D unresolved. CDR3 length: 14 amino acids. Trimming cost V 3 bases and J 2 bases, with 9 bases left between them. Germline CDR1 reads SGHRS; CDR2 reads YFSETQ. The CDR3 protein is CASSSEGGNQPQHF. The DNA of the CDR3 is TGCGCCAGCAGCTCAGAGGGAGGCAATCAGCCCCAGCATTTT.

This clonotype was detected ten times or more. The CDR3 nucleotides are TGTGCCAGCGCCACAAACAATCAGCCCCAGCATTTT. Its translation is CASATNNQPQHF. The chain employs TRBV28 and TRBJ1-5; D is unresolved. The CDR3 covers 12 residues. Trimming left V 8 bases short and J 3 bases short, with 8 bases between. Germline CDR1 and CDR2: MDHEN and SYDVKM. Filled out from reference TRBV28 and TRBJ1-5, the complete variable domain reads DVKVTQSSRYLVKRTGEKVFLECVQDMDHENMFWYRQDPGLGLRLIYFSYDVKMKEKGDIPEGYSVSREKKERFSLILESASTNQTSMYLCASATNNQPQHFGDGTRLSIL.

This clonotype came up many times. This rearrangement joins TRBV5-6 to TRBJ2-1; D is undetermined. This CDR3 contains 15 residues. V was pared by 4 bases and J by 4 bases, with 15 bases between. Germline V CDR1 and CDR2: SGHDT, YYEEEE. CDR3 DNA: TGTGCCAGCAGCGCACTAAGTTTTCGGTACAATGAGCAGTTCTTC. Encoded protein: CASSALSFRYNEQFF.

The J gene is TRBJ1-2, the V gene TRBV12-3 or TRBV12-4, with D perhaps matching TRBD1 (5 bases). This CDR3 is built from 15 residues. Trimming pared 7 bases from V and 5 bases from J, leaving 20 bases between. This chain's CDR3 is CASTSGPGFPYGYTF. The CDR3, as DNA: TGTGCCAGCACTTCGGGGCCGGGATTTCCATATGGCTACACCTTC.

The V and J genes are TRBV7-2 and TRBJ2-3; TRBD2 might be the D (6 bases). This CDR3 contains 18 residues. Germline CDR1 is SGHTA and CDR2 is FQGNSA. V gave up 6 bases and J gave up 1 base, with 23 bases separating them. The CDR3 spells CASSLYPRNTGGTDTQYF. In nucleotides, the CDR3 is TGTGCCAGCAGTTTATATCCGCGGAATACGGGGGGCACAGATACGCAGTATTTT. The full variable domain, with the rest looked up from reference TRBV7-2 and TRBJ2-3, is GAGVSQSPSNKVTEKGKDVELRCDPISGHTALYWYRQSLGQGLEFLIYFQGNSAPDKSGLPSDRFSAERTGGSVSTLTIQRTQQEDSAVYLCASSLYPRNTGGTDTQYFGPGTRLTVL.

The chain carries TRBV20-1 and TRBJ1-1; 9 nucleotides align to TRBD1. J gave up 3 bases and V 7 bases, and 12 bases lay outside the gene matches. This CDR3 has 15 amino acids. Germline CDR1 DFQATT, CDR2 SNEGSKA (reference sequence). The CDR3 region is CSVPDRGNSDTEAFF. The CDR3 DNA sequence: TGCAGTGTTCCGGACAGGGGAAATTCGGACACTGAAGCTTTCTTT.

This clonotype was seen a handful of times. It may be a read error: a sequence one base away is much more abundant. CDR3: CASSLFRTDTQYF. CDR3 DNA sequence: TGTGCCAGCAGTTTATTCCGCACAGATACGCAGTATTTT. The chain combines TRBV27 with TRBJ2-3; D uncertain. This CDR3 spans 13 amino acids. Germline loops: CDR1 MNHEY, CDR2 SMNVEV (reference sequence). V lost 1 base to trimming and J lost 1 base, with 3 bases between them.

Turning to this clonotype: One end of the junction fails to match germline, which may point to a read error. The chain recombines TRBV11-3 with TRBJ2-7, with 8 bases lining up with TRBD1. There are 17 residues in the CDR3. Germline V lookup: CDR1 SGHNT, CDR2 YENEEA. The CDR3 region is CVSSLEFWETGAHEQYF. The DNA of the CDR3 is TGTGTCAGCAGCTTAGAGTTTTGGGAGACAGGGGCGCACGAGCAGTACTTC.

This clonotype was detected ten times or more. V gene TRBV7-2 combines with J gene TRBJ2-5; D possibly corresponds to TRBD2 (6 bases). CDR3 size: 14 residues. Trimming left V 2 bases short and J 3 bases short, with 10 bases between. Germline CDR1 is SGHTA and CDR2 is FQGNSA. The CDR3 region has the DNA TGTGCCAGCAGCTTAAACCCTAGCGAAGAGACCCAGTACTTC. It encodes CASSLNPSEETQYF.

This clonotype is medium-sized by share. The chain carries TRBV6-2 or TRBV6-3 and TRBJ2-2; 10 nucleotides match TRBD2. CDR1 and CDR2 (germline): MNHEY, SVGEGT. This CDR3 comprises 15 residues. The J segment lost 6 bases and the V segment lost 6 bases, leaving 7 bases of the junction unmatched. The CDR3 reads CASSESGRAPGELFF. CDR3 nucleotides: TGTGCCAGCAGCGAGAGCGGGAGGGCCCCCGGGGAGCTGTTTTTT.

This clonotype was counted at least ten times. The chain couples TRBV30 to TRBJ2-3; D perhaps matches TRBD2 (5 bases). V lost 1 base, J lost 10 bases, and 12 bases lay in between. CDR1 is GTSNPN, CDR2 SVGIG, per germline (reference sequence). The CDR3 length is 12 residues. This chain's CDR3 is CAWSESARAQYF. The CDR3 DNA sequence: TGTGCCTGGAGTGAATCAGCGCGGGCGCAGTATTTT. The full variable domain, completed using reference TRBV30 and TRBJ2-3, is SQTIHQWPATLVQPVGSPLSLECTVEGTSNPNLYWYRQAAGRGLQLLFYSVGIGQISSEVPQNLSASRPQDRQFILSSKKLLLSDSGFYLCAWSESARAQYFGPGTRLTVL.

Points on this clonotype: A far larger clone lies a single base away; this is likely a read error. J is TRBJ2-2 and V is TRBV2; possibly TRBD1 or TRBD2 for D (6 bases each). CDR3 length: 17 amino acids. The germline gives CDR1 SNHLY, CDR2 FYNNEI. DNA of the CDR3: TGTGCCAGCACGTTTAGCGGACAGCTCACGAACGCCGGGGAGCTGTTTTTT. This encodes CASTFSGQLTNAGELFF.

This clonotype was detected only a few times. This chain joins TRBV11-2 and TRBJ2-2; D call uncertain. CDR1 SGHAT and CDR2 FQNNGV come from the germline V gene. The CDR3 runs 16 residues. V was cut by 0 bases and J by 1 base, with 9 bases left in between. CDR3 amino acids: CASSLEPLLNTGELFF. The CDR3 nucleotides are TGTGCCAGCAGCTTAGAGCCCCTTCTGAACACCGGGGAGCTGTTTTTT. Full variable domain (missing parts from reference TRBV11-2 and TRBJ2-2): EAGVAQSPRYKIIEKRQSVAFWCNPISGHATLYWYQQILGQGPKLLIQFQNNGVVDDSQLPKDRFSAERLKGVDSTLKIQPAKLEDSAVYLCASSLEPLLNTGELFFGEGSRLTVL.